This T cell receptor (beta chain) is from a study of technical replicates of blood from a few donors. Libraries were prepared by immunoSEQ multiplex PCR; TCRdb keeps only in-frame clonotypes and omits some of them. The sample has about 70,000 clones; around 95% are singletons. CDR1 and CDR2 (germline): LGHNA, YNFKEQ. The length of the CDR3 is 15 residues. Trimming cost V 4 bases and J 3 bases, with 13 bases left between them. The chain uses TRBV4-2 and TRBJ2-1; D is ambiguous. This clonotype was sampled from a human donor in good health. The sequenced sample was T cells isolated from PBMCs. CDR3 loop: CASSLIGGSYNEQFF. As DNA, the CDR3 is TGTGCCAGCAGCCTAATAGGCGGCAGCTACAATGAGCAGTTCTTC.